The clone carrying this T cell receptor beta chain has a handful of counts. Antigen specificity is unknown. The sample comes from a study of T-cell memory formation after mild COVID-19. Barcoded TCR alpha and TCR beta cDNA libraries with UMIs came from 5'RACE using constant-segment primers. TCRdb fed the 5' RACE reads into MiXCR, producing one record per CDR3 protein. The data hold nearly 110,000 distinct CDR3 sequences, with 17% observed a single time. The study's findings and limits: Memory sampled before infection contained some responding clones, suggesting cross-reactive memory joined.

Sequencing used PBMCs or a T cell subset sorted from them (not recorded which). This receptor was identified in an adult woman who had mild COVID-19 (a few samples of this study predate the infection). Cell type and time point are not known.

The chain's CDR3 is CASSLNGGPNEQFF. The CDR3 DNA reads TGTGCCAGCAGCTTAAATGGGGGGCCAAATGAGCAGTTCTTC. This chain links TRBV7-6 with TRBJ2-1; either TRBD1 or TRBD2 may supply D (6 bases each). This CDR3 is 14 amino acids long. Trimming shortened V by 2 bases and J by 7 bases, and 12 bases separated the two germline ends. The germline CDR1 and CDR2 sequences are SGHVS and FNYEAQ.